Shown below are 25 T cell receptor beta chains from a single sample sequenced in a study of T cell changes during pregnancy in multiple sclerosis. Libraries were prepared by immunoSEQ multiplex PCR; TCRdb keeps only in-frame clonotypes and omits some of them. The sample gives about 70,000 clones, more than 90% of which show up once; 2% to 2.5% is in the top ten. Material: peripheral blood, obtained in the first trimester of pregnancy. These receptors originate from a female donor with multiple sclerosis, enrolled in a pregnancy study.

J is TRBJ1-1 and V is TRBV7-2; D is ambiguous. V was trimmed by 4 bases and J by 11 bases, leaving 11 bases between them. The CDR3 runs to 11 residues. Per the germline V gene, CDR1 is SGHTA and CDR2 is FQGNSA. The DNA for the CDR3 is TGTGCCAGCAGCTCTCTCGTGTCTGCTTTCTTT. It yields the protein CASSSLVSAFF.

The chain couples TRBV11-2 to TRBJ1-5, with 11 bases fitting TRBD1. Germline V gives CDR1 SGHAT, CDR2 FQNNGV. Unmatched junction bases numbered 3, after V lost 5 bases and J lost 6 bases. The CDR3 is made up of 14 amino acids. CDR3: CASSRTGGSQPQHF. The CDR3 region has the DNA TGTGCCAGCAGCCGGACAGGGGGCAGTCAGCCCCAGCATTTT.

The chain is built from TRBV9 and TRBJ2-1, with 12 bases that match TRBD2. With 0 bases clipped from V and 6 bases from J, the junction kept 1 base outside the gene matches. Germline values: CDR1 SGDLS, CDR2 YYNGEE. CDR3 length: 15 residues. CDR3 bases: TGTGCCAGCAGCGTAGCACTAGCGGGAGGCAATGAGCAGTTCTTC. This codes for CASSVALAGGNEQFF.

The chain couples TRBV27 to TRBJ2-1; 7 positions match TRBD2. V trimming: 5 bases; J trimming: 0 bases; junction bases outside the gene matches: 7. This CDR3 region has 16 residues. From germline, CDR1 is MNHEY and CDR2 SMNVEV (reference sequence). In nucleotides, the CDR3 is TGTGCCAGCAGTCCCCTAGCGGTCAGCTCCTACAATGAGCAGTTCTTC. It yields the protein CASSPLAVSSYNEQFF.

This sequence joins TRBV14 and TRBJ1-1; D perhaps matches TRBD1 (6 bases). Germline values: CDR1 SGHDN, CDR2 FVKESK. The CDR3 totals 16 residues. Trimming left V 4 bases short and J 1 base short, with 16 bases between. The CDR3 DNA follows: TGTGCCAGCAGCCGTCGGACCCAACAGGGGAACACTGAAGCTTTCTTT. This sequence encodes CASSRRTQQGNTEAFF.

The J gene is TRBJ2-2, the V gene TRBV7-9, with 11 bases aligning to TRBD2. CDR1 and CDR2 from the germline V gene are SEHNR and FQNEAQ (reference sequence). The length of the CDR3 is 18 residues. The ends lost 0 bases at V and 5 bases at J; junction bases unmatched: 8. CDR3 nucleotide sequence: TGTGCCAGCAGCTTAGCTATAGCGGGAGGGCCGGAGACCGGGGAGCTGTTTTTT. It translates to CASSLAIAGGPETGELFF.

The V call is TRBV5-1, the J call TRBJ2-5; 11 nucleotides match TRBD1. V shed 4 bases and J 5 bases; nucleotides not matched to a gene: 10. This CDR3 has 16 amino acids. Germline V gene sequence: CDR1 SGHRS, CDR2 YFSETQ. DNA of the CDR3: TGCGCCAGCAGCAGAACTGCCGGGACAGGGGGGGAGACCCAGTACTTC. It translates to CASSRTAGTGGETQYF.

This rearrangement joins TRBV7-2 to TRBJ2-1, with 8 bases lining up with TRBD2. CDR1 is SGHTA, CDR2 FQGNSA, per germline. The ends lost 5 bases at V and 4 bases at J; junction bases unmatched: 7. This CDR3 is 15 amino acids long. In nucleotides, the CDR3 is TGTGCCAGCAGCCCCGGGGCTAGCGGGTACAATGAGCAGTTCTTC. Protein sequence: CASSPGASGYNEQFF.

This chain connects TRBV9 to TRBJ2-5; possibly TRBD2 for D (5 bases). Germline V CDR1 and CDR2: SGDLS, YYNGEE. The V gene lost 3 bases and the J gene lost 5 bases, with 20 bases spanning the gap. The CDR3 spans 16 residues. CDR3 protein: CASSAVSGHPGETQYF. CDR3 in DNA: TGTGCCAGCAGCGCAGTCTCCGGCCACCCGGGGGAGACCCAGTACTTC.

The J gene is TRBJ1-3, the V gene TRBV25-1; 9 bases are shared with TRBD1. This CDR3 has 14 amino acids. In germline, CDR1 is MGHDK, CDR2 SYGVNS. V shed 6 bases, J shed 9 bases, and the junction held 9 bases outside the gene matches. CDR3 sequence: CASRGDREGGTIYF. The CDR3 DNA sequence: TGTGCCAGCAGGGGGGACAGGGAAGGGGGCACCATATATTTT. The variable domain in full, completed from reference TRBV25-1 and TRBJ1-3, reads EADIYQTPRYLVIGTGKKITLECSQTMGHDKMYWYQQDPGMELHLIHYSYGVNSTEKGDLSSESTVSRIRTEHFPLTLESARPSHTSQYLCASRGDREGGTIYFGEGSWLTVV.

The chain carries TRBV30 and TRBJ1-1; a weak D match, TRBD1 (5 bases). Germline CDR1 reads GTSNPN; CDR2 reads SVGIG (reference sequence). The CDR3 length is 14 residues. Deletions cut 4 bases from V and 1 base from J, with 13 bases between. The CDR3 region is CAWIPGLRNTEAFF. The CDR3 DNA reads as TGTGCCTGGATACCGGGACTTAGGAACACTGAAGCTTTCTTT.

The chain employs TRBV9 and TRBJ2-2; TRBD1 aligns across 8 bases. With V trimmed by 2 bases and J by 1 base, 7 bases remained unmatched. Looked up from germline, CDR1 is SGDLS and CDR2 is YYNGEE. This CDR3 comprises 17 residues. CDR3 DNA sequence: TGTGCCAGCAGCGTCGGACTACAGGGGGTGAACACCGGGGAGCTGTTTTTT. Translating it yields CASSVGLQGVNTGELFF.

V and J are TRBV6-1 and TRBJ1-1; D is perhaps TRBD1 (5 bases). CDR1 is MNHNS and CDR2 is SASEGT in the germline V gene. Trimming pared 4 bases from V and 0 bases from J, leaving 12 bases between. CDR3 length: 15 amino acids. The CDR3 nucleotides read TGTGCCAGCAGTGTCAGCCCGGACATGAACACTGAAGCTTTCTTT. Protein: CASSVSPDMNTEAFF.

A single count supports this clone. CDR3: CASSQEVAGGVEQYF. CDR3 in DNA: TGCGCCAGCAGCCAAGAAGTCGCGGGAGGGGTCGAGCAGTACTTC. V usage is TRBV4-1 and J usage is TRBJ2-7; 9 positions match TRBD2. The V and J ends lost 0 bases and 6 bases, in that order; junction bases with no gene match: 6. The CDR3 is made up of 15 amino acids. Germline loops: CDR1 MGHRA, CDR2 YSYEKL.

The CDR3 reads CAAGGATGELFF. The CDR3 bases are TGTGCCGCCGGAGGGGCCACCGGGGAGCTGTTTTTT. The rearrangement uses TRBV6-5 and TRBJ2-2; D might be TRBD2 (6 bases). The CDR3 has 12 amino acids. Germline V gene sequence: CDR1 MNHEY, CDR2 SVGAGI. The V and J ends lost 11 bases and 4 bases respectively, with 11 bases between them.

The chain uses TRBV5-5 and TRBJ2-6; 7 positions agree with TRBD2. Germline trimming cut 2 bases from V and 0 bases from J; bases unmatched to any gene: 11. This CDR3 has 19 residues. CDR1 is SGHKS and CDR2 is YYEKEE in the germline V gene (reference sequence). In nucleotides, the CDR3 is TGTGCCAGCAGCTTTTTAGCGGGCGAACCGTCCTCTGGGGCCAACGTCCTGACTTTC. It yields the protein CASSFLAGEPSSGANVLTF.

The chain carries TRBV2 and TRBJ2-1; D remains ambiguous. The CDR3 spans 14 residues. The V gene's germline CDR1 is SNHLY and CDR2 FYNNEI. V gave up 4 bases and J gave up 2 bases, with 9 bases separating them. CDR3 sequence reads: CASSARAPYNEQFF. The CDR3 bases are TGTGCCAGCAGTGCCCGAGCACCCTACAATGAGCAGTTCTTC.

In nucleotides, the CDR3 is TGTGCCAGCAGCCCGGACAGTTCCTACGAGCAGTACTTC. Its protein is CASSPDSSYEQYF. The chain recombines TRBV6-5 with TRBJ2-7; a possible D gene is TRBD1 (6 bases). Trimming took 6 bases from V and 1 from J, leaving 10 bases between them. This CDR3 comprises 13 residues. CDR1 and CDR2 from the germline V gene are MNHEY and SVGAGI.

This chain uses TRBV9 with TRBJ1-4; 8 nucleotides agree with TRBD1. The CDR3 extends over 15 amino acids. The junction had 6 bases not matched to a gene; V was cut back by 0 bases and J by 8 bases. Looked up from germline, CDR1 is SGDLS and CDR2 is YYNGEE. CDR3 sequence (DNA): TGTGCCAGCAGCGTAGCCCAGGGGGCAGGCGAAAAACTGTTTTTT. Protein: CASSVAQGAGEKLFF.

The chain links TRBV15 to TRBJ2-7, with 10 bases identical to TRBD1. Trimming took 5 bases from V and 0 from J; bases not matched to a gene: 4. Germline V gives CDR1 LNHNV, CDR2 YYDKDF (reference sequence). The CDR3 spans 15 residues. DNA for the CDR3: TGTGCCACCAGCCCGGGACAGGGGAGCTCCTACGAGCAGTACTTC. Amino acids: CATSPGQGSSYEQYF.

The genes are TRBV6-1 and TRBJ2-6, with TRBD2 matching 8 bases. The germline V gene encodes CDR1 MNHNS and CDR2 SASEGT. V lost 1 base, J lost 4 bases, and 12 bases stayed unmatched. This CDR3 has 19 amino acids. This CDR3 reads CASSEVGAAGASGANVLTF. The CDR3 DNA is TGTGCCAGCAGTGAAGTGGGAGCAGCGGGAGCATCCGGGGCCAACGTCCTGACTTTC.

The chain recombines TRBV10-3 with TRBJ2-3; 8 bases agree with TRBD1. V lost 11 bases, J lost 3 bases, and 13 bases stayed unmatched. Germline values: CDR1 ENHRY, CDR2 SYGVKD. CDR3 length: 15 amino acids. The CDR3 sequence is CAARQGMGGTDTQYF. The CDR3 nucleotides are TGTGCCGCGCGACAGGGGATGGGGGGAACAGATACGCAGTATTTT.

The CDR3 nucleotides are TGTGCCAGTAGGAGACTACACGCGGGTCAGCCCCAGCATTTT. Residues: CASRRLHAGQPQHF. The V call is TRBV19, the J call TRBJ1-5; D gene ambiguous. Trimming left V 6 bases short and J 6 bases short, with 15 bases between. Germline CDR1 and CDR2: LNHDA and SQIVND (reference sequence). This CDR3 is 14 amino acids long.

The chain uses TRBV7-9 and TRBJ2-3; D is perhaps TRBD2 (5 bases). The CDR3 runs 14 residues. Trimming cost V 3 bases and J 6 bases, with 13 bases left between them. Germline values: CDR1 SEHNR, CDR2 FQNEAQ (reference sequence). The CDR3 spells CASSFYLAADTQYF. CDR3 nucleotides: TGTGCCAGCAGCTTCTACCTAGCTGCGGATACGCAGTATTTT.

The chain has TRBV9 and TRBJ2-1; 13 nucleotides match TRBD2. Germline CDR1 and CDR2: SGDLS and YYNGEE. The CDR3 extends over 18 amino acids. Trimming removed 4 bases from V and 0 bases from J; junction bases left unmatched: 7. The CDR3 loop reads CASSRTSGGPSSYNEQFF. For the CDR3, the DNA is TGTGCCAGCAGCCGGACTAGCGGGGGCCCAAGCTCCTACAATGAGCAGTTCTTC.